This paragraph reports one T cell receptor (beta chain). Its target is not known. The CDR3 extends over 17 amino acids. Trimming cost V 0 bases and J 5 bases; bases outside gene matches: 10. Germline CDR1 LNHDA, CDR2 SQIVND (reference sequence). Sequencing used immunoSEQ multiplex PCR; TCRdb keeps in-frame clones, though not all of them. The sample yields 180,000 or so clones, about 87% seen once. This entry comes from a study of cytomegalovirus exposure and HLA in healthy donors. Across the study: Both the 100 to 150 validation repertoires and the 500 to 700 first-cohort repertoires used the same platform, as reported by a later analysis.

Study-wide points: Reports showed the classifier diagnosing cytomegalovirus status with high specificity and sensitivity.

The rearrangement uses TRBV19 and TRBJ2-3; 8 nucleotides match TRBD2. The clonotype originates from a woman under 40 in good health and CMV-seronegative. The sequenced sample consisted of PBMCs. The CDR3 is CASSIDPAGLVLDTQYF. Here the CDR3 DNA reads TGTGCCAGTAGTATAGATCCGGCGGGACTAGTTTTAGATACGCAGTATTTT.